The 5 T cell receptor beta chains presented below share a single source sample, sequenced in a study of Ad26.COV2.S vaccination and SARS-CoV-2 variants (dated by TCRdb to the early 2020s). The time point label here, explained by the study, means: individuals recovered from natural SARS-CoV-2 infection. The library came from the immunoSEQ multiplex PCR assay. In TCRdb, the immuneACCESS table is reduced to in-frame sequences with V and J assigned. These tables do not hold every clone; where another copy was compared, an unresolved V gene accounts for under half, and the others remain unexplained. Within this sample are 180,000 or so clones, with around 88% of them counted one time only. In total, the top ten clones hold over 4.5% of the sample. The sample in question was peripheral blood, obtained after recovery from COVID-19. These receptor sequences come from a human donor who had recovered from COVID-19.

V usage is TRBV18 and J usage is TRBJ2-5; TRBD1 or TRBD2 may be the D gene (5 bases each). Trimming took off 3 bases at V and 5 bases at J, with 10 bases between the two ends. This CDR3 contains 13 residues. Germline V gives CDR1 KGHSH, CDR2 LQKENI. Here the CDR3 reads CASSPQRGETQYF. The CDR3 DNA reads as TGTGCCAGCTCACCGCAGAGGGGCGAGACCCAGTACTTC.

The V gene is TRBV11-2, the J gene TRBJ1-1, with no clear D. The V and J ends lost 4 bases and 6 bases respectively, with 9 bases between them. The CDR3 runs to 12 residues. Germline CDR1 is SGHAT and CDR2 is FQNNGV. Written as DNA, the CDR3 is TGTGCCAGCAGCTGGGGTCCGTCTGAAGCTTTCTTT. This gives the protein CASSWGPSEAFF.

The rearrangement uses TRBV7-2 and TRBJ2-3, with D possibly being TRBD1 or TRBD2 (5 bases each). V gave up 4 bases and J gave up 4 bases, with 15 bases separating them. This CDR3 is 15 amino acids long. The germline V gene has CDR1 SGHTA and CDR2 FQGNSA. The CDR3 DNA reads TGTGCCAGCAGCTCCTCCGGGACCATGGCAGATACGCAGTATTTT. Translated, it gives CASSSSGTMADTQYF.

The CDR3 DNA reads TGTGCCATCTCCGGACAGGGGGAGAGGGAAAAACTGTTTTTT. It translates to CAISGQGEREKLFF. This chain joins TRBV28 and TRBJ1-4; TRBD1 aligns across 10 bases. CDR1 and CDR2 from the germline V gene are MDHEN and SYDVKM. V lost 10 bases and J lost 8; bases outside the gene matches: 10. The CDR3 consists of 14 residues.

Only a few counts were recorded for this clone. The chain links TRBV11-2 to TRBJ2-2; TRBD2 agrees at 13 bases. The CDR3 consists of 17 residues. Germline CDR1 SGHAT, CDR2 FQNNGV. Unmatched junction bases numbered 10, after V lost 6 bases and J lost 6 bases. The CDR3 bases are TGTGCCAGCAGGTTACCGGGACTAGCGGGGCGACCCGGGGAGCTGTTTTTT. Its translation: CASRLPGLAGRPGELFF.